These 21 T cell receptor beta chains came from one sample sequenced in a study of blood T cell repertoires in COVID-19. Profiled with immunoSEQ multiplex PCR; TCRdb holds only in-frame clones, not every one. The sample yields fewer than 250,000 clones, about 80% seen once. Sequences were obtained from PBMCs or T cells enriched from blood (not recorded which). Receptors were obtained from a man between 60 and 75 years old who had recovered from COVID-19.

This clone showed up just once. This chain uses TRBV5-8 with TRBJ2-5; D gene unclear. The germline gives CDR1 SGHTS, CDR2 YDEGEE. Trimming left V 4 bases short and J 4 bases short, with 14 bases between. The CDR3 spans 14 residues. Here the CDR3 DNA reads TGTGCCAGCAGCCCAGAAATGGCAGGAGAGACCCAGTACTTC. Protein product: CASSPEMAGETQYF.

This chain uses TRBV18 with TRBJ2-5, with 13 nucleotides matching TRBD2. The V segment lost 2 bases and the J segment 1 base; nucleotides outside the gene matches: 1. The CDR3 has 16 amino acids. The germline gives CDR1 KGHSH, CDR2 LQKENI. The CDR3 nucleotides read TGTGCCAGCTCACCAGGGACTAGCGGGGCCCAAGAGACCCAGTACTTC. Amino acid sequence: CASSPGTSGAQETQYF.

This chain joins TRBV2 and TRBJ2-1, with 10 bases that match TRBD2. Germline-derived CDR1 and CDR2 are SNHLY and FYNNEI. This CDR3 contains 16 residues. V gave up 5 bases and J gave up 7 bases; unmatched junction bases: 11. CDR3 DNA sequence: TGTGCCAGCAGTAAAGATATAGCGGGGGGAGGGAATGAGCAGTTCTTC. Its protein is CASSKDIAGGGNEQFF.

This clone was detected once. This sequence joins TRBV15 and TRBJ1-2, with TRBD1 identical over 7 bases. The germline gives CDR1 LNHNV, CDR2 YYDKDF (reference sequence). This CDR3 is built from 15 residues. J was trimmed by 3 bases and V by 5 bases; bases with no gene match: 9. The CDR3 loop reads CATSAGPGQYYGYTF. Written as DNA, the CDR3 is TGTGCCACCAGCGCCGGGCCGGGACAGTACTATGGCTACACCTTC. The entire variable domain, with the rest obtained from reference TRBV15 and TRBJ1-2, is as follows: DAMVIQNPRYQVTQFGKPVTLSCSQTLNHNVMYWYQQKSSQAPKLLFHYYDKDFNNEADTPDNFQSRRPNTSFCFLDIRSPGLGDTAMYLCATSAGPGQYYGYTFGSGTRLTVV.

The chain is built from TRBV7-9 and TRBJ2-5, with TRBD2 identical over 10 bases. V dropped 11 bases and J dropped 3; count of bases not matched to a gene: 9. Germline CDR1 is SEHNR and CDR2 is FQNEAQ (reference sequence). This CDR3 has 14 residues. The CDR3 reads CALRPLAGEETQYF. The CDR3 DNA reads TGTGCCCTTAGACCGCTAGCGGGGGAAGAGACCCAGTACTTC.

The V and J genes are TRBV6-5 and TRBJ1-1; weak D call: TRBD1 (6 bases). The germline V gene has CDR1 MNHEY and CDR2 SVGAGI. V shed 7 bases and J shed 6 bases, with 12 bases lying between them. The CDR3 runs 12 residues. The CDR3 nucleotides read TGTGCCAGCAAAGGGAGGGGGTCTGAAGCTTTCTTT. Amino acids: CASKGRGSEAFF.

CDR3 region: CASSLTMASGTDTQYF. In DNA, the CDR3 is TGTGCCAGCAGCTTAACTATGGCTAGCGGCACAGATACGCAGTATTTT. The J gene is TRBJ2-3, the V gene TRBV7-3; a weak D match, TRBD2 (6 bases). V was trimmed by 0 bases and J by 1 base, leaving 11 bases between them. The V gene's germline CDR1 is SGHTA and CDR2 FQGTGA. The CDR3 covers 16 residues.

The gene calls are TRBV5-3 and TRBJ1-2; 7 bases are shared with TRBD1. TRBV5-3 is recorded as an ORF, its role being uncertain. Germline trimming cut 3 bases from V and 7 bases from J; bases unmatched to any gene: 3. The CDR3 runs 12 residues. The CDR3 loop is CARSSDRVGYTF. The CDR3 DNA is TGTGCCAGAAGCTCCGACAGGGTTGGCTACACCTTC.

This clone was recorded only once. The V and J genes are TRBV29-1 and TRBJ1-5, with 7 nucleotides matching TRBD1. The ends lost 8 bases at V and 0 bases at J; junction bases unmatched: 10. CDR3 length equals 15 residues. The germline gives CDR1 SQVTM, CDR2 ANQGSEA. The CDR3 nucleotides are TGCAGCCCGTTGGACAGGCACAGTAGCAATCAGCCCCAGCATTTT. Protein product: CSPLDRHSSNQPQHF.

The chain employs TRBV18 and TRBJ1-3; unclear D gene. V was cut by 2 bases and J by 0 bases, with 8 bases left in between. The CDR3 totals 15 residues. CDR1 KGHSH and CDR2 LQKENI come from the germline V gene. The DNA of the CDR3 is TGTGCCAGCTCACCAGAACAAAGCTCTGGAAACACCATATATTTT. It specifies CASSPEQSSGNTIYF.

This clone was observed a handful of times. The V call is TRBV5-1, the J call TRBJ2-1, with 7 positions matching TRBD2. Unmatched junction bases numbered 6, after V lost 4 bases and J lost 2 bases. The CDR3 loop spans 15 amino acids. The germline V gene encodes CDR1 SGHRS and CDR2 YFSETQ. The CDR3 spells CASSPREGTYNEQFF. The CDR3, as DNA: TGCGCCAGCAGCCCGAGGGAGGGAACCTACAATGAGCAGTTCTTC.

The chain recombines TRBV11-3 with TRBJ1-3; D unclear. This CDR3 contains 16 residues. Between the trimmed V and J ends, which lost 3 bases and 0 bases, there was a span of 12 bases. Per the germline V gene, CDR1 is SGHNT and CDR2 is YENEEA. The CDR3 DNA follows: TGTGCCAGCAGCTTTCTCGCATTGAGCTCTGGAAACACCATATATTTT. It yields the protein CASSFLALSSGNTIYF.

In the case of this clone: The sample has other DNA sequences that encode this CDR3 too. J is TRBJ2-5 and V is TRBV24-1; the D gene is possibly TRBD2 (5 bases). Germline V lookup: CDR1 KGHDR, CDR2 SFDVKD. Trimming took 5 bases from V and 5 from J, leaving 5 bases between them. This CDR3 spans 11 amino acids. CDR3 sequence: CATSAGETQYF. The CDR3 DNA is TGTGCCACCAGTGCGGGGGAGACCCAGTACTTC.

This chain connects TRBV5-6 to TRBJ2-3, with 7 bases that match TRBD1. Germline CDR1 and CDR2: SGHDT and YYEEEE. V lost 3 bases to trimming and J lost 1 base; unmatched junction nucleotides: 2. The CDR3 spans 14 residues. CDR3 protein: CASSSDRRTDTQYF. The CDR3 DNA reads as TGTGCCAGCAGCTCGGACAGGCGCACAGATACGCAGTATTTT.

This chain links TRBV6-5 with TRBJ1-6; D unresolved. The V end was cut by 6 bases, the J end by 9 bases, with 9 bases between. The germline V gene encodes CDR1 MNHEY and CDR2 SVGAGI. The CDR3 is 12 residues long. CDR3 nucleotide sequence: TGTGCCAGCAGCACCGAGGCTTCACCCCTCCACTTT. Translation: CASSTEASPLHF.

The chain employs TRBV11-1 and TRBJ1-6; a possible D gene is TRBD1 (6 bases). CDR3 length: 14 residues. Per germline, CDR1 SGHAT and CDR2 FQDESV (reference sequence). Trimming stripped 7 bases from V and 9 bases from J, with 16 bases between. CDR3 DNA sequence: TGTGCCAGCACCATCCGACAGGAATTTTCACCCCTCCACTTT. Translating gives CASTIRQEFSPLHF.

Here the CDR3 DNA reads TGTGCCAGCAGCTTCGCAGACAGTTACAATGAGCAGTTCTTC. Amino acid sequence: CASSFADSYNEQFF. The chain carries TRBV7-8 and TRBJ2-1, with D perhaps matching TRBD1 (5 bases). Trimming removed 3 bases from V and 4 bases from J, with 10 bases in between. The CDR3 extends over 14 amino acids. CDR1 is SGHVS, CDR2 FQNEAQ, per germline.

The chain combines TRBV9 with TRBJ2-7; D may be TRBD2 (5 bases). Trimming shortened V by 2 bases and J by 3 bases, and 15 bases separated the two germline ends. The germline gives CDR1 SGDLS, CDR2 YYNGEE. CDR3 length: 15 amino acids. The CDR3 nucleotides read TGTGCCAGCAGCGTCGGGTCGGGGTCCCTCTACGAGCAGTACTTC. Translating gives CASSVGSGSLYEQYF.

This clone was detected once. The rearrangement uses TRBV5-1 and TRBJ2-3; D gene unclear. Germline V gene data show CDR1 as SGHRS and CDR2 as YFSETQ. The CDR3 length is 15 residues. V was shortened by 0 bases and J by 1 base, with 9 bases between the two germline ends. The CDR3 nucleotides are TGCGCCAGCAGCTTGGAATTCCTAGGCACAGATACGCAGTATTTT. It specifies CASSLEFLGTDTQYF.

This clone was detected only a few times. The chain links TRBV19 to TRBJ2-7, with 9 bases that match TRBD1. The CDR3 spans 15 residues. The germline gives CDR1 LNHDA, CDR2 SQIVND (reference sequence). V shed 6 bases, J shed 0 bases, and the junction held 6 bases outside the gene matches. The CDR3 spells CASSAGTGPSYEQYF. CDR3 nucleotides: TGTGCCAGTAGCGCCGGGACAGGGCCCTCCTACGAGCAGTACTTC.

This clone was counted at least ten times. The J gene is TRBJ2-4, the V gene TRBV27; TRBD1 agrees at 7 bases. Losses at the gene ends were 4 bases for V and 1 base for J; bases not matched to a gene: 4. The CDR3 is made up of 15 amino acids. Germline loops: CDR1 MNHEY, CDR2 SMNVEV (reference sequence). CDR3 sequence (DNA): TGTGCCAGCAGTTCACAGGGGAACGCCAAAAACATTCAGTACTTC. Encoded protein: CASSSQGNAKNIQYF.